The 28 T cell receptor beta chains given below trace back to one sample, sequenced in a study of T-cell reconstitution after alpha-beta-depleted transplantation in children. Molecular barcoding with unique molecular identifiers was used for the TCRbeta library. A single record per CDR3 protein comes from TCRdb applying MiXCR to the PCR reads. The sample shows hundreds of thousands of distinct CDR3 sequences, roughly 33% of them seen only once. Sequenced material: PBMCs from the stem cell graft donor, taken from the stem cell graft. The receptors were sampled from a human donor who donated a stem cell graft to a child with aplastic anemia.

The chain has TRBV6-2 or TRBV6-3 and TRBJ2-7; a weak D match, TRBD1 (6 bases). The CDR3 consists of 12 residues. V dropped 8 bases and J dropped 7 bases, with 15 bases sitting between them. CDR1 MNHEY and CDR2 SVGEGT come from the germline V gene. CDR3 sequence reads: CASGGWSGEQYV. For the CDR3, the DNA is TGTGCCAGCGGGGGCTGGAGCGGTGAGCAGTACGTC.

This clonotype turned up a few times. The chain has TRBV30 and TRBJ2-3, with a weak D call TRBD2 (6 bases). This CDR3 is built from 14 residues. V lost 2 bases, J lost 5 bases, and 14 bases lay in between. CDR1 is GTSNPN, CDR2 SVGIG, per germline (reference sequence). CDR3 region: CAWSFSGVKDTQYF. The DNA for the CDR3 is TGTGCCTGGAGTTTTTCGGGGGTGAAAGATACGCAGTATTTT.

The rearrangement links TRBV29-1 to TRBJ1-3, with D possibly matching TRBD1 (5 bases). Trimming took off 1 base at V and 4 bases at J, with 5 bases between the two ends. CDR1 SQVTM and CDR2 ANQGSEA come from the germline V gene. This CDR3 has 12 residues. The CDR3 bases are TGCAGCGTTGAAGGGACAGGAAACACCATATATTTT. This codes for CSVEGTGNTIYF. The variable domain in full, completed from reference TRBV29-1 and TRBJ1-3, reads SAVISQKPSRDICQRGTSLTIQCQVDSQVTMMFWYRQQPGQSLTLIATANQGSEATYESGFVIDKFPISRPNLTFSTLTVSNMSPEDSSIYLCSVEGTGNTIYFGEGSWLTVV.

The CDR3 sequence: CASSLAVLRESNQPQHF. The CDR3 coding sequence is TGTGCCAGCAGCTTGGCCGTCTTGCGGGAGAGCAATCAGCCCCAGCATTTT. This sequence joins TRBV5-8 and TRBJ1-5; D is undetermined. The CDR3 totals 17 residues. Trimming removed 0 bases from V and 1 base from J, with 14 bases in between. CDR1 and CDR2 from the germline V gene are SGHTS and YDEGEE. Full variable domain (outside the CDR3, taken from reference TRBV5-8 and TRBJ1-5): EAGVTQSPTHLIKTRGQQATLRCSPISGHTSVYWYQQALGLGLQFLLWYDEGEERNRGNFPPRFSGRQFPNYSSELNVNALELEDSALYLCASSLAVLRESNQPQHFGDGTRLSIL.

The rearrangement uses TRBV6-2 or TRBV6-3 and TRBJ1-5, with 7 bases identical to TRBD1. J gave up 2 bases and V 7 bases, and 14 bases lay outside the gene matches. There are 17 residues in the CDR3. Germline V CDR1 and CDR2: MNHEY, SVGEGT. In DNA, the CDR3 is TGTGCCAGCAACCCGGGTAGGGGACAGCTCGGCAATCAGCCCCAGCATTTT. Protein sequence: CASNPGRGQLGNQPQHF.

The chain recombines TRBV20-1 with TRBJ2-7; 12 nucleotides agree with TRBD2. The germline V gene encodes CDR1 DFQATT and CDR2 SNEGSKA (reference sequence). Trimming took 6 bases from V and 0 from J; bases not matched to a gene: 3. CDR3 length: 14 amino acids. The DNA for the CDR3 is TGCAGTGCAGAGGGACTAGCGGGCTCCTACGAGCAGTACTTC. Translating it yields CSAEGLAGSYEQYF.

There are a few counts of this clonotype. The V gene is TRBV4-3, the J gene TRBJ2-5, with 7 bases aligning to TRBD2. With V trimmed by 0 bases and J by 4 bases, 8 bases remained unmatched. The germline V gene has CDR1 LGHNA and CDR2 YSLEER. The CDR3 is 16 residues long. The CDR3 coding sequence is TGCGCCAGCAGCCAAGATTCAGGGCCGGGAGGAGAGACCCAGTACTTC. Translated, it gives CASSQDSGPGGETQYF.

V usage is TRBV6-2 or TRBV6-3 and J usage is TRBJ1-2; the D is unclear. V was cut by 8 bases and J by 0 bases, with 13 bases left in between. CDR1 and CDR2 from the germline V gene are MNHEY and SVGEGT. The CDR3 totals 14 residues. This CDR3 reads CASGREASNYGYTF. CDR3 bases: TGTGCCAGCGGTCGGGAGGCATCTAACTATGGCTACACCTTC.

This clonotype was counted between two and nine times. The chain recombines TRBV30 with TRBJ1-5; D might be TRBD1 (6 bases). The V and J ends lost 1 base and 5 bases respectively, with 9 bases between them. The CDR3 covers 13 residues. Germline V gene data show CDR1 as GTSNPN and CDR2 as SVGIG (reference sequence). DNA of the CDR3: TGTGCCTGGAGTGGGGCAGGGGATCAGCCCCAGCATTTT. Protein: CAWSGAGDQPQHF.

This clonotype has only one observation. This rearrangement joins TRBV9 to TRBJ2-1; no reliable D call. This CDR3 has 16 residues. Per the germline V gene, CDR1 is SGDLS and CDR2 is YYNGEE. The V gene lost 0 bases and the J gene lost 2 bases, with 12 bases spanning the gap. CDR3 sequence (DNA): TGTGCCAGCAGCGTAGCTTCTACCACAACCTACAATGAGCAGTTCTTC. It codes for CASSVASTTTYNEQFF.

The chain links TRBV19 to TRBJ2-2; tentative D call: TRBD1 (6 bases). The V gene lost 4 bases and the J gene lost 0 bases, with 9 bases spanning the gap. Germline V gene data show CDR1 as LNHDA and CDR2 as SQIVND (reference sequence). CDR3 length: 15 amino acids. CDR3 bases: TGTGCCAGTAGTAGGACAGCCACGAACACCGGGGAGCTGTTTTTT. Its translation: CASSRTATNTGELFF.

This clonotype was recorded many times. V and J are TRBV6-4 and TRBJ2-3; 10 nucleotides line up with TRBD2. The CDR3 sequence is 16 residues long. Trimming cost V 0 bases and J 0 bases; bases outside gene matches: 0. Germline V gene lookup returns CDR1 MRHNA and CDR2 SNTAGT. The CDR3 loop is CASSDSTSGSTDTQYF. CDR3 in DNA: TGTGCCAGCAGTGACTCGACTAGCGGGAGCACAGATACGCAGTATTTT.

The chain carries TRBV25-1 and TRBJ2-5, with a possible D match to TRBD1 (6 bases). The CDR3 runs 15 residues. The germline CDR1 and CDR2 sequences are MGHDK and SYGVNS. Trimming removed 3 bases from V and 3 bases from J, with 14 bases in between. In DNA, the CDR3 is TGTGCCAGCAGTGAGTTACAGGGAATAGAAGAGACCCAGTACTTC. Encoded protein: CASSELQGIEETQYF.

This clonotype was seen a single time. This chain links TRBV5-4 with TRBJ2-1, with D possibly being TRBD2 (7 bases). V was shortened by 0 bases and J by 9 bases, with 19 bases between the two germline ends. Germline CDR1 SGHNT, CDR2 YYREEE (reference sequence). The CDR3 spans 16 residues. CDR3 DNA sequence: TGTGCCAGCAGCTTGGGGGGGGCTAGCGGTGCGGGTGAGCAGTTCTTC. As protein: CASSLGGASGAGEQFF.

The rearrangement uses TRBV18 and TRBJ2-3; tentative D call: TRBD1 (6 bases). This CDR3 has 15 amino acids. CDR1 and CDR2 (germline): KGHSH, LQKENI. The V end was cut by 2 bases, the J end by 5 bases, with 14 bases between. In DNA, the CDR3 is TGTGCCAGCTCACCAAGGCAGGGGAGTCAAGATACGCAGTATTTT. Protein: CASSPRQGSQDTQYF.

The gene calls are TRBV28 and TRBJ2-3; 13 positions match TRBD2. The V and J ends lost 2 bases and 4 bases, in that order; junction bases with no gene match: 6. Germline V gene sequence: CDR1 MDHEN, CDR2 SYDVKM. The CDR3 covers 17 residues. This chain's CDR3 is CASSLPGLAGTADTQYF. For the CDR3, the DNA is TGTGCCAGCAGTTTACCGGGACTAGCGGGAACGGCAGATACGCAGTATTTT. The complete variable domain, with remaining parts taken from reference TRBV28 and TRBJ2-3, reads DVKVTQSSRYLVKRTGEKVFLECVQDMDHENMFWYRQDPGLGLRLIYFSYDVKMKEKGDIPEGYSVSREKKERFSLILESASTNQTSMYLCASSLPGLAGTADTQYFGPGTRLTVL.

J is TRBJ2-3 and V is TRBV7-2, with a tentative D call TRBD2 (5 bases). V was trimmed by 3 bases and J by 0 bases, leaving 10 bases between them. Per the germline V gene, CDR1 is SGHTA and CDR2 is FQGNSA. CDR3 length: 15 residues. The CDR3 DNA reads TGTGCCAGCAGCTTGAACGGGGTGAGCACAGATACGCAGTATTTT. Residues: CASSLNGVSTDTQYF.

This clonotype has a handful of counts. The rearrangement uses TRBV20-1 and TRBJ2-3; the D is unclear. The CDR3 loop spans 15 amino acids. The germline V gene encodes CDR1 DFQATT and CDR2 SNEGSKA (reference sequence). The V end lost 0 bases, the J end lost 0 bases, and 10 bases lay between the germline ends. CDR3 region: CSARDSRLSTDTQYF. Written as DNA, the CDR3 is TGCAGTGCTAGAGATTCGAGACTTAGCACAGATACGCAGTATTTT.

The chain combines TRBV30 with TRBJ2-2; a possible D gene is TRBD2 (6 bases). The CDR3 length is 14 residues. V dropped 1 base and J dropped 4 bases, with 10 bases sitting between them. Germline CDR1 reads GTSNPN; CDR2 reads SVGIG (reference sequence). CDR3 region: CAWSGSGVTGELFF. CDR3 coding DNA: TGTGCCTGGAGTGGTTCGGGGGTCACCGGGGAGCTGTTTTTT.

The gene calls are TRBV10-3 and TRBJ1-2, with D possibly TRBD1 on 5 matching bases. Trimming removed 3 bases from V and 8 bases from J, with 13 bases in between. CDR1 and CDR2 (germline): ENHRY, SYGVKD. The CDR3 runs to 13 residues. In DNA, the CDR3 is TGTGCCATCAGTGATCTGGGGGATAAGGGCTACACCTTC. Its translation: CAISDLGDKGYTF.

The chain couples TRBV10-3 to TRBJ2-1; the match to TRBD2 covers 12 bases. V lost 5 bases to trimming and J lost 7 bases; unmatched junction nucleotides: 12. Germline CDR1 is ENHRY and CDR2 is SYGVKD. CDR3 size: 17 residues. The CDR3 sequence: CAISPGLAGGPGNEQFF. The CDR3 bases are TGTGCCATCAGTCCCGGTCTAGCGGGAGGGCCGGGGAATGAGCAGTTCTTC.

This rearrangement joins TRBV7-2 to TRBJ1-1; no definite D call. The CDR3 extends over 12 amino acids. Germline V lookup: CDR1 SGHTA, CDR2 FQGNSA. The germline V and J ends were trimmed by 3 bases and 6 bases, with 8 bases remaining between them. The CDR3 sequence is CASSFVNAEAFF. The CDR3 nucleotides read TGTGCCAGCAGCTTTGTCAACGCTGAAGCTTTCTTT.

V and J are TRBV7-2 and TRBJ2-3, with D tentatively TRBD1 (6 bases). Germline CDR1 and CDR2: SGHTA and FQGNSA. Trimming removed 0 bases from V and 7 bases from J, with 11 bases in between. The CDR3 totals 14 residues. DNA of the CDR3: TGTGCCAGCAGCTTAGCGGGGGCGATCCATACGCAGTATTTT. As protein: CASSLAGAIHTQYF.

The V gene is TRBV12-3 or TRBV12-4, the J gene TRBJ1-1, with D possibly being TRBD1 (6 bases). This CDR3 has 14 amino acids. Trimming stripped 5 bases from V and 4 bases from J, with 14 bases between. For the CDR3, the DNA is TGTGCCAGCAGTCCCCGGACAGTGACCACTGAAGCTTTCTTT. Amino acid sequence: CASSPRTVTTEAFF.

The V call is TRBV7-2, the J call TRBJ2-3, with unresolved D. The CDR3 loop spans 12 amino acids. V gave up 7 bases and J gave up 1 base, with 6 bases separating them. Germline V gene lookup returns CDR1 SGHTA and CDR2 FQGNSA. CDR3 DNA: TGTGCCAGCAAGTCCGGCACAGATACGCAGTATTTT. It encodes CASKSGTDTQYF.

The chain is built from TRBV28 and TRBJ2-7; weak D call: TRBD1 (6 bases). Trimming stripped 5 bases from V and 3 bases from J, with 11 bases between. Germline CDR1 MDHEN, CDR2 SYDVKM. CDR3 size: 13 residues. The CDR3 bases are TGTGCCAGCAGTCAGGGGATGGACTACGAGCAGTACGTC. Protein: CASSQGMDYEQYV.

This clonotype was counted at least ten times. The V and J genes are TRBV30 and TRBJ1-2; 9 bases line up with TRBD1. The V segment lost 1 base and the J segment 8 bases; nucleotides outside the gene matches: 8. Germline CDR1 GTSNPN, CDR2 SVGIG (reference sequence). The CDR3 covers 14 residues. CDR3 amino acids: CAWSATGGLRGYTF. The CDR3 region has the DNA TGTGCCTGGAGTGCAACAGGGGGCTTGCGGGGCTACACCTTC.

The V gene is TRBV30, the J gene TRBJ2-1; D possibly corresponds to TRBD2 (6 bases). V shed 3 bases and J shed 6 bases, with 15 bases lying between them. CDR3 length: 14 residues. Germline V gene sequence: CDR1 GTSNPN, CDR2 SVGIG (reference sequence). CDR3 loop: CAWRTGTLRNEQFF. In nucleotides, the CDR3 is TGTGCCTGGAGGACCGGGACTTTGCGCAATGAGCAGTTCTTC.